This entry lists 27 T cell receptor beta chains sequenced from one sample in a study of blood T cell repertoires in COVID-19. Assay: immunoSEQ multiplex PCR; the TCRdb copy retains only in-frame clones and omits some. Seen here are 180,000 or so clones, about 86% observed once, and the top ten hold almost 1%. The specimen was peripheral blood. These receptor sequences come from a young man with acute or convalescent COVID-19.

The V call is TRBV4-1, the J call TRBJ1-2; 8 nucleotides match TRBD1. The CDR3 is 20 residues long. Trimming took 0 bases from V and 0 from J; bases not matched to a gene: 15. Germline CDR1 MGHRA, CDR2 YSYEKL. CDR3 coding DNA: TGCGCCAGCAGCCAAGATCCCGCTCAGGGGGCAGCAAGGGCTAACTATGGCTACACCTTC. This codes for CASSQDPAQGAARANYGYTF.

The table lists this clone with a count of one. The V and J genes are TRBV3-1 (or the pseudogene TRBV3-2) and TRBJ1-2; 7 nucleotides align to TRBD1. Germline CDR1 reads LGHDT; CDR2 reads YNNKEL (reference sequence). V trimming: 0 bases; J trimming: 7 bases; junction bases outside the gene matches: 2. The CDR3 consists of 13 residues. CDR3 nucleotides: TGTGCCAGCAGCCAAGACCCAGGGGGTGGCTACACCTTC. Translated, it gives CASSQDPGGGYTF.

This chain uses TRBV19 with TRBJ2-2; TRBD1 agrees at 11 bases. This CDR3 has 17 amino acids. CDR1 is LNHDA, CDR2 SQIVND, per germline (reference sequence). V lost 4 bases, J lost 5 bases, and 9 bases stayed unmatched. CDR3: CASSTTPGQGGTGELFF. For the CDR3, the DNA is TGTGCCAGTAGTACAACACCGGGACAGGGGGGTACCGGGGAGCTGTTTTTT.

This clone has only one observation. The chain recombines TRBV5-8 with TRBJ2-1; 8 bases are a match to TRBD2. CDR1 is SGHTS and CDR2 is YDEGEE in the germline V gene. V dropped 1 base and J dropped 9; count of bases not matched to a gene: 9. CDR3 length: 15 amino acids. The CDR3 nucleotides read TGTGCCAGCAGCTTGACTGGGACTAGGAGCCGTGAGCAGTTCTTC. Amino acids: CASSLTGTRSREQFF.

The chain joins TRBV7-9 to TRBJ2-7; 8 bases map to TRBD2. The germline V gene encodes CDR1 SEHNR and CDR2 FQNEAQ (reference sequence). The length of the CDR3 is 15 residues. J lost 0 bases, V lost 6 bases, and 7 bases had no gene match. CDR3 sequence: CASSKSGGNSYEQYF. Here the CDR3 DNA reads TGTGCCAGCAGTAAGAGCGGGGGCAACTCCTACGAGCAGTACTTC.

The CDR3 sequence: CASSSPGETPQTEAFF. In DNA form, the CDR3 reads TGTGCCAGCAGCTCACCTGGGGAGACACCCCAAACGGAAGCTTTCTTT. This chain uses TRBV13 with TRBJ1-1, with no clear D. The germline V gene has CDR1 PRHDT and CDR2 FYEKMQ (reference sequence). The ends were cut back, 4 bases at V and 8 bases at J, with 23 bases in the middle. The CDR3 is 16 amino acids.

In its sample, this clone was seen once. V is TRBV6-6 and J is TRBJ1-1; a weak D match, TRBD1 (5 bases). The germline CDR1 and CDR2 sequences are MNHNY and SVGAGI (reference sequence). CDR3 length: 14 amino acids. Between the trimmed V and J ends, which lost 6 bases and 1 base, there was a span of 12 bases. CDR3 sequence reads: CASSTIQGNTEAFF. The CDR3 DNA is TGTGCCAGCAGCACGATCCAGGGGAACACTGAAGCTTTCTTT.

This chain uses TRBV13 with TRBJ2-1; perhaps TRBD1 as D (6 bases). The CDR3 contains 18 residues. Germline V CDR1 and CDR2: PRHDT, FYEKMQ (reference sequence). V was trimmed by 5 bases and J by 0 bases, leaving 20 bases between them. CDR3 DNA: TGTGCCAGCAGCGTCGTAAGCCTACAGGGAAGCTCCTACAATGAGCAGTTCTTC. Amino acids: CASSVVSLQGSSYNEQFF. The variable domain in full, with the rest retrieved from reference TRBV13 and TRBJ2-1, is AAGVIQSPRHLIKEKRETATLKCYPIPRHDTVYWYQQGPGQDPQFLISFYEKMQSDKGSIPDRFSAQQFSDYHSELNMSSLELGDSALYFCASSVVSLQGSSYNEQFFGPGTRLTVL.

The rearrangement links TRBV5-1 to TRBJ2-7; 8 positions match TRBD1. V shed 4 bases, J shed 4 bases, and the junction held 10 bases outside the gene matches. Germline CDR1 reads SGHRS; CDR2 reads YFSETQ. The CDR3 loop spans 15 amino acids. The CDR3 DNA sequence: TGCGCCAGCAGCCTCTCTTCGGACAGGGTGTACGAGCAGTACTTC. This encodes CASSLSSDRVYEQYF.

The chain recombines TRBV7-3 with TRBJ2-1, with 9 bases aligning to TRBD2. CDR1 and CDR2 from the germline V gene are SGHTA and FQGTGA. The ends lost 2 bases at V and 0 bases at J; junction bases unmatched: 8. The CDR3 is 18 amino acids. CDR3 nucleotide sequence: TGTGCCAGCAGCTTACTAGCGGGGCGGCCTAGCTCCTACAATGAGCAGTTCTTC. The encoded protein is CASSLLAGRPSSYNEQFF.

The rearrangement joins TRBV4-1 to TRBJ2-1; perhaps TRBD2 as D (6 bases). This CDR3 is built from 14 residues. The V end lost 6 bases, the J end lost 4 bases, and 13 bases lay between the germline ends. Germline CDR1 is MGHRA and CDR2 is YSYEKL. The CDR3 protein is CASRGTGVYNEQFF. For the CDR3, the DNA is TGCGCCAGCAGGGGGACGGGGGTATACAATGAGCAGTTCTTC.

This clone has just a few counts. Distinct nucleotide sequences in the sample also encode this CDR3. V is TRBV6-6 and J is TRBJ2-7; the match to TRBD2 covers 7 bases. The CDR3 has 14 residues. Germline V CDR1 and CDR2: MNHNY, SVGAGI (reference sequence). Trimming cost V 0 bases and J 1 base; bases outside gene matches: 0. As DNA, the CDR3 is TGTGCCAGCAGTTACTCGGGGGGGTCCTACGAGCAGTACTTC. It translates to CASSYSGGSYEQYF.

The table lists this clone with a few counts. The genes are TRBV4-1 and TRBJ1-5; a possible D gene is TRBD1 (5 bases). V was clipped by 1 base and J by 4 bases, with 11 bases between them. The CDR3 length is 15 residues. Germline CDR1 reads MGHRA; CDR2 reads YSYEKL. The CDR3 DNA follows: TGCGCCAGCAGCCAAGTGGGGGGGGGTAATCAGCCCCAGCATTTT. It codes for CASSQVGGGNQPQHF.

The V and J genes are TRBV30 and TRBJ2-7, with D possibly TRBD2 on 6 matching bases. Germline V gene lookup returns CDR1 GTSNPN and CDR2 SVGIG (reference sequence). The CDR3 loop spans 12 amino acids. V lost 5 bases and J 6 bases, leaving 14 bases between the germline ends. The DNA of the CDR3 is TGTGCCTGGGAAGTTAGCGGAGGCGAGCAGTACTTC. Translating it yields CAWEVSGGEQYF.

The genes are TRBV1 and TRBJ2-5; the table's D call, TRBD2, was not checked against the DNA. TRBV1 is classified as a pseudogene. The CDR3 runs 16 residues. The CDR3 is CTSPLSERGVQETQYF. For the CDR3, the DNA is TGCACCAGCCCGTTGTCGGAGCGGGGGGTACAAGAGACCCAGTACTTC.

The J gene is TRBJ1-2, the V gene TRBV24-1; D call uncertain. The ends were cut back, 1 base at V and 5 bases at J, with 10 bases in the middle. The CDR3 covers 14 residues. Germline V gives CDR1 KGHDR, CDR2 SFDVKD. CDR3 protein: CATSDFSSVYGYTF. CDR3 nucleotides: TGTGCCACCAGTGATTTTTCCAGCGTTTATGGCTACACCTTC.

The rearrangement links TRBV7-8 to TRBJ2-2; no clear D gene. Germline V CDR1 and CDR2: SGHVS, FQNEAQ. V was cut by 0 bases and J by 1 base, with 6 bases left in between. This CDR3 has 15 residues. The CDR3 is CASSLARRNTGELFF. The CDR3 DNA reads TGTGCCAGCAGCTTAGCCAGAAGGAACACCGGGGAGCTGTTTTTT.

There are a few counts of this clone. The genes are TRBV9 and TRBJ1-5; D is perhaps TRBD1 (5 bases). There are 15 residues in the CDR3. Looked up from germline, CDR1 is SGDLS and CDR2 is YYNGEE. Trimming shortened V by 0 bases and J by 0 bases, and 7 bases separated the two germline ends. The CDR3 DNA reads TGTGCCAGCAGCGTAGCGGGGGGTAGCAATCAGCCCCAGCATTTT. This codes for CASSVAGGSNQPQHF.

The DNA for the CDR3 is TGCGCCAGCAGCCATGGAGCCGGGACAGGGGGCGCGGAGACCCAGTACTTC. It translates to CASSHGAGTGGAETQYF. The chain couples TRBV4-1 to TRBJ2-5; 12 bases agree with TRBD1. Germline loops: CDR1 MGHRA, CDR2 YSYEKL. This CDR3 has 17 residues. V trimming: 3 bases; J trimming: 5 bases; junction bases outside the gene matches: 10.

The chain couples TRBV7-2 to TRBJ1-1; no clear D. Trimming removed 0 bases from V and 0 bases from J, with 8 bases in between. The germline V gene encodes CDR1 SGHTA and CDR2 FQGNSA. The CDR3 runs to 15 residues. CDR3 protein: CASSLARGVNTEAFF. In DNA form, the CDR3 reads TGTGCCAGCAGCTTAGCCCGGGGTGTGAACACTGAAGCTTTCTTT.

The rearrangement uses TRBV5-4 and TRBJ2-7, with a tentative D call TRBD1 (6 bases). V lost 4 bases and J 4 bases, leaving 15 bases between the germline ends. CDR3 length equals 14 residues. Germline V gene sequence: CDR1 SGHNT, CDR2 YYREEE (reference sequence). CDR3 loop: CASSPRGDGYEQYF. The DNA for the CDR3 is TGTGCCAGCAGCCCCAGGGGTGACGGGTACGAGCAGTACTTC.

The genes are TRBV13 and TRBJ2-4, with D perhaps matching TRBD1 (6 bases). V lost 4 bases and J lost 0, with 13 bases in between. Germline CDR1 and CDR2: PRHDT and FYEKMQ (reference sequence). CDR3 length equals 16 residues. CDR3 protein: CASSSRDTIAKNIQYF. The DNA of the CDR3 is TGTGCCAGCAGCTCCCGGGACACCATAGCCAAAAACATTCAGTACTTC.

This sequence joins TRBV3-1 (or the pseudogene TRBV3-2) and TRBJ2-7, with no clear D. Looked up from germline, CDR1 is LGHDT and CDR2 is YNNKEL (reference sequence). Trimming left V 4 bases short and J 0 bases short, with 7 bases between. CDR3 length equals 13 residues. The CDR3 DNA follows: TGTGCCAGCAGCCGGTCGGGCTCCTACGAGCAGTACTTC. Translated: CASSRSGSYEQYF.

This sequence joins TRBV9 and TRBJ1-6; tentatively, D is TRBD1 (5 bases). CDR1 SGDLS and CDR2 YYNGEE come from the germline V gene. Trimming pared 2 bases from V and 5 bases from J, leaving 5 bases between. This CDR3 comprises 13 residues. This CDR3 reads CASSVDNNSPLHF. The CDR3 nucleotides read TGTGCCAGCAGCGTGGACAATAATTCACCCCTCCACTTT.

The chain joins TRBV9 to TRBJ1-4; TRBD1 matches 9 bases. CDR1 is SGDLS, CDR2 YYNGEE, per germline. CDR3 length equals 14 residues. Trimming took 3 bases from V and 8 from J; bases not matched to a gene: 5. This chain's CDR3 is CASSAGTGREKLFF. The CDR3, as DNA: TGTGCCAGCAGCGCCGGGACAGGGAGGGAAAAACTGTTTTTT.

The chain combines TRBV10-2 with TRBJ1-5; the match to TRBD1 covers 9 bases. Germline lookup yields CDR1 WSHSY and CDR2 SAAADI. Trimming cost V 2 bases and J 4 bases; bases outside gene matches: 3. The CDR3 spans 15 residues. For the CDR3, the DNA is TGCGCCAGCAGTGAGATACAGGGGGCTAATCAGCCCCAGCATTTT. It is translated as CASSEIQGANQPQHF.

The rearrangement uses TRBV7-9 and TRBJ1-2, with D possibly being TRBD1 (6 bases). Germline V lookup: CDR1 SEHNR, CDR2 FQNEAQ (reference sequence). This CDR3 is 16 amino acids long. The V end was cut by 1 base, the J end by 2 bases, with 14 bases between. CDR3 nucleotides: TGTGCCAGCAGCTTAGGAGCCCAGGGGAAGAACTATGGCTACACCTTC. This sequence encodes CASSLGAQGKNYGYTF.